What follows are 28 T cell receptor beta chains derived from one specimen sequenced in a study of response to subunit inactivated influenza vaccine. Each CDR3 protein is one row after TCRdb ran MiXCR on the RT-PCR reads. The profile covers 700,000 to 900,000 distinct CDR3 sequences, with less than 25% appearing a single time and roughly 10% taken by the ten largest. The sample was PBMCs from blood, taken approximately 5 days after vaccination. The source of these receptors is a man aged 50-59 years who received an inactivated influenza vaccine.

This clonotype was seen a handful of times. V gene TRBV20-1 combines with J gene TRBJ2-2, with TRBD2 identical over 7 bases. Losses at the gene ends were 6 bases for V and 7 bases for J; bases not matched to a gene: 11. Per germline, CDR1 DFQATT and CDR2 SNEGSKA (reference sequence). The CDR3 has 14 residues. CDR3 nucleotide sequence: TGCAGTGCGCCCACTTTCCGGGGGGACGGGGAGCTGTTTTTT. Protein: CSAPTFRGDGELFF.

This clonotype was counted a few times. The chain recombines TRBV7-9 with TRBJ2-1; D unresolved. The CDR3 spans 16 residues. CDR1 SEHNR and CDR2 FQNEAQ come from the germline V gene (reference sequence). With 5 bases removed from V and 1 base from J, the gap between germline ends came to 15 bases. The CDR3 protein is CASSDRPQQSYNEQFF. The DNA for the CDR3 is TGTGCCAGCAGCGATAGGCCCCAGCAGTCCTACAATGAGCAGTTCTTC.

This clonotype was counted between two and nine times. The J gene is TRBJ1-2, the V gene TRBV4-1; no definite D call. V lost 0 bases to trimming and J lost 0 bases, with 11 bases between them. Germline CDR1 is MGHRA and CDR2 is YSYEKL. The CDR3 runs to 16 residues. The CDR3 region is CASSQEPRSPNYGYTF. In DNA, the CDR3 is TGCGCCAGCAGCCAAGAGCCTCGTAGTCCTAACTATGGCTACACCTTC.

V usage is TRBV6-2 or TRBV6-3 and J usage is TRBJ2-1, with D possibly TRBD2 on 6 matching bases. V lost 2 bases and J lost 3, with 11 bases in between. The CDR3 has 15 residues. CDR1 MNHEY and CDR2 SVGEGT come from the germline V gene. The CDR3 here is CASSYGARGYNEQFF. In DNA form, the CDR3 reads TGTGCCAGCAGTTACGGCGCGCGGGGCTACAATGAGCAGTTCTTC.

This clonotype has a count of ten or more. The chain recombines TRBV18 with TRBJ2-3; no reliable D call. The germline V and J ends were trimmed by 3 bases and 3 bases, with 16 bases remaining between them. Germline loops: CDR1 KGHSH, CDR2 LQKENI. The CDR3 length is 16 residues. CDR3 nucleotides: TGTGCCAGCTCACCCCGAGAGACAATTTCGACAGATACGCAGTATTTT. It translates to CASSPRETISTDTQYF.

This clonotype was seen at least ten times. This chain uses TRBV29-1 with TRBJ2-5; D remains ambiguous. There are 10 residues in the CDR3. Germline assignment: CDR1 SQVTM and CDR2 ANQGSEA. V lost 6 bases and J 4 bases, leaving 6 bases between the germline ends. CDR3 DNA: TGCAGCGTGGTACGAGAGACCCAGTACTTC. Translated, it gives CSVVRETQYF.

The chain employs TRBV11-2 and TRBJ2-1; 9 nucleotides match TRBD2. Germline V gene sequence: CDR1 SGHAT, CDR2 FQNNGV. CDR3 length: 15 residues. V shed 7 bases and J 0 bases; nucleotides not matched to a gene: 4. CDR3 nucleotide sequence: TGTGCCAGCAACTCAGCGGGAGGCTCCTACAATGAGCAGTTCTTC. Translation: CASNSAGGSYNEQFF.

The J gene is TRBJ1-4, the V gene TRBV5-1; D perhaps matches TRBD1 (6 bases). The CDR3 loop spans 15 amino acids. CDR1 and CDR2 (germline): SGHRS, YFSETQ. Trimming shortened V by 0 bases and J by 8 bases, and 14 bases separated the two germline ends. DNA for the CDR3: TGCGCCAGCAGCTTGGCGAGCAGGGGCGAGGAAAAACTGTTTTTT. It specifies CASSLASRGEEKLFF. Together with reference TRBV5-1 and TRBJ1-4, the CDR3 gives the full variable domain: KAGVTQTPRYLIKTRGQQVTLSCSPISGHRSVSWYQQTPGQGLQFLFEYFSETQRNKGNFPGRFSGRQFSNSRSEMNVSTLELGDSALYLCASSLASRGEEKLFFGSGTQLSVL.

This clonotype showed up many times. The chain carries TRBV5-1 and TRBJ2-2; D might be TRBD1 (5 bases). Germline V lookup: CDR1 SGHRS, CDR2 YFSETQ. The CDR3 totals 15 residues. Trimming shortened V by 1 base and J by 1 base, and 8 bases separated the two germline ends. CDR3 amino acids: CASSLWQGNTGELFF. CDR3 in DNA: TGCGCCAGCAGCTTGTGGCAGGGGAACACCGGGGAGCTGTTTTTT. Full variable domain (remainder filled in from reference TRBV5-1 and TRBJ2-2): KAGVTQTPRYLIKTRGQQVTLSCSPISGHRSVSWYQQTPGQGLQFLFEYFSETQRNKGNFPGRFSGRQFSNSRSEMNVSTLELGDSALYLCASSLWQGNTGELFFGEGSRLTVL.

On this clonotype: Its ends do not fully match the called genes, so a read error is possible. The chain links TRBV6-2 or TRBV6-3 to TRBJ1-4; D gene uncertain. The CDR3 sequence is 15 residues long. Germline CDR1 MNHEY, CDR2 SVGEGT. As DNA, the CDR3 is TGTGTCAGCAGTCGATCGTCGGCAACTAATGAAAAACTGTTTTTT. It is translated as CVSSRSSATNEKLFF.

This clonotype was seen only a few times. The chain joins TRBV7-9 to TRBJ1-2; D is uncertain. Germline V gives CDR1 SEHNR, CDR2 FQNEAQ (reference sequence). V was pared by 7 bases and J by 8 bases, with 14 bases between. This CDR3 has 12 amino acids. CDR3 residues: CASMAPPGGYTF. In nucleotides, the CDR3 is TGTGCCAGCATGGCTCCGCCTGGAGGCTACACCTTC. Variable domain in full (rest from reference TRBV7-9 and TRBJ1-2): DTGVSQNPRHKITKRGQNVTFRCDPISEHNRLYWYRQTLGQGPEFLTYFQNEAQLEKSRLLSDRFSAERPKGSFSTLEIQRTEQGDSAMYLCASMAPPGGYTFGSGTRLTVV.

The DNA for the CDR3 is TGTGCCAGCTCACCTCGGACGCCCAGAGCAGATACGCAGTATTTT. Amino acid sequence: CASSPRTPRADTQYF. The rearrangement uses TRBV18 and TRBJ2-3; the D is unclear. The germline V gene encodes CDR1 KGHSH and CDR2 LQKENI. Trimming left V 3 bases short and J 4 bases short, with 14 bases between. CDR3 length equals 15 residues.

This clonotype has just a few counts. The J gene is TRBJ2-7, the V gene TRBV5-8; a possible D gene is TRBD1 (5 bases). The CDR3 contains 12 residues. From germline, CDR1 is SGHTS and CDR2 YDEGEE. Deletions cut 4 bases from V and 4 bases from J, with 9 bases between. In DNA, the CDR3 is TGTGCCAGCAGCCACGACAGTTACGAGCAGTACTTC. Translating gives CASSHDSYEQYF.

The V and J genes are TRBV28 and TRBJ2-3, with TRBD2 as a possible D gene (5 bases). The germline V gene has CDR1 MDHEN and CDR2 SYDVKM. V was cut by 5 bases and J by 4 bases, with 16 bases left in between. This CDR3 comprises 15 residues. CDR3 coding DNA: TGTGCCAGCAGTCCAACGGGGTACAGCCCAGATACGCAGTATTTT. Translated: CASSPTGYSPDTQYF.

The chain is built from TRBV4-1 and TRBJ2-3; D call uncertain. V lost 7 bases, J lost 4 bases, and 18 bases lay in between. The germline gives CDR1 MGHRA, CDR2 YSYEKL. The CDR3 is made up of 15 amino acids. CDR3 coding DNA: TGCGCCAGCACCCAGAGGCCCGGTGGGGCAGATACGCAGTATTTT. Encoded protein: CASTQRPGGADTQYF.

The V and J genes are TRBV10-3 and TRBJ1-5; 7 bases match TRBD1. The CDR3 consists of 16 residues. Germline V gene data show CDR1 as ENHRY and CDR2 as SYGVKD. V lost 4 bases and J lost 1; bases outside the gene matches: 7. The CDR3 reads CAISASNRGSNQPQHF. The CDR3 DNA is TGTGCCATCAGTGCTTCTAACAGGGGCAGCAATCAGCCCCAGCATTTT.

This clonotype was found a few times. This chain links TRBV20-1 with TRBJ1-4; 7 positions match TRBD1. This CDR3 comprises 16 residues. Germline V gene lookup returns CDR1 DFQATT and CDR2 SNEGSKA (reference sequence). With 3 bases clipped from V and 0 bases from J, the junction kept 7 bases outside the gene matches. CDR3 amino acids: CSARGDSAATNEKLFF. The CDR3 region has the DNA TGCAGTGCTAGGGGGGACAGCGCCGCAACTAATGAAAAACTGTTTTTT.

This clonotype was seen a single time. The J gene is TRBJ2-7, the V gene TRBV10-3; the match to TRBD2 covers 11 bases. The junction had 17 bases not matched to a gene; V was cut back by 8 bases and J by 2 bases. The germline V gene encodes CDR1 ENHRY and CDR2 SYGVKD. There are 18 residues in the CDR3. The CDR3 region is CAIGGLAEEMGPTYEQYF. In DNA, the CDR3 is TGTGCCATCGGGGGACTAGCGGAGGAGATGGGGCCTACCTACGAGCAGTACTTC.

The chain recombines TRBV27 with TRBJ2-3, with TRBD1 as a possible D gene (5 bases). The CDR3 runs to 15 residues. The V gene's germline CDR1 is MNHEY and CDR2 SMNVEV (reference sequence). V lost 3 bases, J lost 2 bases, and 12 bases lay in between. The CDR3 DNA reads TGTGCCAGCAGTTTCAGGGCTGTGGACACAGATACGCAGTATTTT. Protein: CASSFRAVDTDTQYF.

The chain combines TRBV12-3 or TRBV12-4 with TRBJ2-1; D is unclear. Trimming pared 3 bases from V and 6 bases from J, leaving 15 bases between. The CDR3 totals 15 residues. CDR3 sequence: CASSFFSLGLNEQFF. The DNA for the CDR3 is TGTGCCAGCAGTTTTTTCTCTCTGGGCCTCAATGAGCAGTTCTTC.

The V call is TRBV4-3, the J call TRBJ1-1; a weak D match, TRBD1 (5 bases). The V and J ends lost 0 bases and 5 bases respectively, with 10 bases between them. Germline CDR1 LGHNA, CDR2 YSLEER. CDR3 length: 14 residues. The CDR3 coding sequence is TGCGCCAGCAGCCAAGATGCAGGGTGGACTGAAGCTTTCTTT. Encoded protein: CASSQDAGWTEAFF.

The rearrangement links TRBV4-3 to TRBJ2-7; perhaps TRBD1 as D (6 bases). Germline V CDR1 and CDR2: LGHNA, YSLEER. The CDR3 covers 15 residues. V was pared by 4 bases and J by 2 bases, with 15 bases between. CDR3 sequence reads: CASSRGHGVTYEQYF. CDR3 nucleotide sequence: TGCGCCAGCAGCCGGGGGCACGGGGTCACCTACGAGCAGTACTTC.

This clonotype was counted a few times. CDR3 bases: TGTGCCAGCAGCTCAAGTGGGACTAGCGGGATCTCCTACAATGAGCAGTTCTTC. This gives the protein CASSSSGTSGISYNEQFF. The V gene is TRBV11-1, the J gene TRBJ2-1; 13 bases match TRBD2. This CDR3 contains 18 residues. With V trimmed by 4 bases and J by 0 bases, 6 bases remained unmatched. Germline V gives CDR1 SGHAT, CDR2 FQDESV (reference sequence).

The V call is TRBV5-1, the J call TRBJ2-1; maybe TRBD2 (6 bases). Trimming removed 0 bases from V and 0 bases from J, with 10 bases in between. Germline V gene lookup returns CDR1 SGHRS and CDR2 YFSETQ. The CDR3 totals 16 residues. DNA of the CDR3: TGCGCCAGCAGCTTGGACGGGGGAATCTCCTACAATGAGCAGTTCTTC. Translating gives CASSLDGGISYNEQFF.

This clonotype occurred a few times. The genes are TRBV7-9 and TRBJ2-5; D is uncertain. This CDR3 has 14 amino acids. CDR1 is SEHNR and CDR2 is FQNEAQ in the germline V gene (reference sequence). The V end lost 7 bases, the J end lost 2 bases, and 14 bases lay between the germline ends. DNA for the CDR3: TGTGCCAGCACCTTGGGCACGGCACAAGAGACCCAGTACTTC. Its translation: CASTLGTAQETQYF.

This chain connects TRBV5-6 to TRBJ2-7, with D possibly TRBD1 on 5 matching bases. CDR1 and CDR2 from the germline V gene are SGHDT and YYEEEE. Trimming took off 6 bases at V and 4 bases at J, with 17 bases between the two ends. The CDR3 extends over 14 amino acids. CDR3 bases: TGTGCCAGCATCTACTCGCTACAGGAGTACGAGCAGTACTTC. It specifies CASIYSLQEYEQYF. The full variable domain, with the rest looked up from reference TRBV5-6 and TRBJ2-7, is DAGVTQSPTHLIKTRGQQVTLRCSPKSGHDTVSWYQQALGQGPQFIFQYYEEEERQRGNFPDRFSGHQFPNYSSELNVNALLLGDSALYLCASIYSLQEYEQYFGPGTRLTVT.

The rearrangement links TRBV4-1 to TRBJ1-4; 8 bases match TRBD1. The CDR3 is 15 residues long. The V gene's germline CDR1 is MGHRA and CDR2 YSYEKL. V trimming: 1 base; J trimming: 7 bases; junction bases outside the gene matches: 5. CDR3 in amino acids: CASSQVGTGGEKLFF. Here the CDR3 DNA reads TGCGCCAGCAGCCAAGTTGGGACAGGAGGTGAAAAACTGTTTTTT.

CDR3 sequence reads: CAISEYRYEQYF. The CDR3 DNA reads TGTGCCATCAGTGAGTACCGCTACGAGCAGTACTTC. This sequence joins TRBV10-3 and TRBJ2-7, with D unclear. Trimming took 1 base from V and 3 from J, leaving 4 bases between them. The CDR3 spans 12 residues. Germline-derived CDR1 and CDR2 are ENHRY and SYGVKD.